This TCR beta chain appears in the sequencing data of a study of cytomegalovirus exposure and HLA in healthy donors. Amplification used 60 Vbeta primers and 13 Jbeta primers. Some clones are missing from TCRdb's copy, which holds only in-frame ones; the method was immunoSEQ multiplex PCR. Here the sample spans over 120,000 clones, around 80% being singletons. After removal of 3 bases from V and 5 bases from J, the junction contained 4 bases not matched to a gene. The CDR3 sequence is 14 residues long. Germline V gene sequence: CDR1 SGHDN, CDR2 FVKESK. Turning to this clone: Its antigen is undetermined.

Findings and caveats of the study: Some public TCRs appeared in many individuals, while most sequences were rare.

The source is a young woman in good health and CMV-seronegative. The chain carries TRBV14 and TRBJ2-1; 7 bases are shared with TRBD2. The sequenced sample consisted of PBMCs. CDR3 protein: CASSQREWDNEQFF. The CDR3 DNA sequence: TGTGCCAGCAGCCAGCGGGAGTGGGACAATGAGCAGTTCTTC.